This T cell receptor (beta chain) was recovered during a study of cytomegalovirus exposure and HLA in healthy donors. Whole-study context: In a later analysis, it was reported that the roughly 130 validation repertoires had been produced on the same platform as the 670 or so repertoires belonging to the first cohort. Overall study results and limits: The investigators catalogued some 150 TCR beta chains as cytomegalovirus-associated.

Germline CDR1 SGHRS, CDR2 YFSETQ. J was trimmed by 4 bases and V by 4 bases; bases with no gene match: 7. The CDR3 spans 14 residues. This clone was seen a few times. Antigen specificity is unknown. Method: immunoSEQ multiplex PCR; TCRdb's copy keeps in-frame clones and lacks some. This sample has about 150,000 clones, with approximately 91% found just once. The sequence was collected from a woman between 18 and 29 years old in good health and CMV-seropositive. This rearrangement joins TRBV5-1 to TRBJ1-2; TRBD1 matches at 7 bases. The material sequenced was PBMCs. CDR3 nucleotide sequence: TGCGCCAGCAGCCAGGACAGGTCTGGCTATGGCTACACCTTC. This sequence encodes CASSQDRSGYGYTF.